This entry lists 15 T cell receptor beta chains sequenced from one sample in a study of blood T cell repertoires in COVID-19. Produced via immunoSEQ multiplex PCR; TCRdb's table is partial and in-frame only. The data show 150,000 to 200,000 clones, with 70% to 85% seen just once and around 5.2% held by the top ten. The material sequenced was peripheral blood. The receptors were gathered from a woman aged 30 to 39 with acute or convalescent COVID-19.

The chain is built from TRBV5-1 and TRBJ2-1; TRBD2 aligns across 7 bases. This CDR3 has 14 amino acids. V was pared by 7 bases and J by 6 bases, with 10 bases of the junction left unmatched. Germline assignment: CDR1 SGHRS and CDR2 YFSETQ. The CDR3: CASRLAVVGNEQFF. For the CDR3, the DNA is TGCGCCAGCCGACTAGCAGTGGTGGGCAATGAGCAGTTCTTC.

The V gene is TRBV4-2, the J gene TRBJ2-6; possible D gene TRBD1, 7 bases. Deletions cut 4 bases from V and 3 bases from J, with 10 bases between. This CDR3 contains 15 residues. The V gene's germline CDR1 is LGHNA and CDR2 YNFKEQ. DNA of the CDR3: TGTGCCAGCAGCCCAGGGGGGAATGGGGCCAACGTCCTGACTTTC. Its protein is CASSPGGNGANVLTF.

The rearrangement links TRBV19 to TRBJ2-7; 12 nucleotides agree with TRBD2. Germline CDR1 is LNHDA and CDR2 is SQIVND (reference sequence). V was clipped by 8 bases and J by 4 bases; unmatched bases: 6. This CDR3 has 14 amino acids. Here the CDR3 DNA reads TGTGCCAGTGCCCGACTAGCGGGGGTTTACGAGCAGTACTTC. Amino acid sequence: CASARLAGVYEQYF. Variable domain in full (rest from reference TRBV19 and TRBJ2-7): DGGITQSPKYLFRKEGQNVTLSCEQNLNHDAMYWYRQDPGQGLRLIYYSQIVNDFQKGDIAEGYSVSREKKESFPLTVTSAQKNPTAFYLCASARLAGVYEQYFGPGTRLTVT.

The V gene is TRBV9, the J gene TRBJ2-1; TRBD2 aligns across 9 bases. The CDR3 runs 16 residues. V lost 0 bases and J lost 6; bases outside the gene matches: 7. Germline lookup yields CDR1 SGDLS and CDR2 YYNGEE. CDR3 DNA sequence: TGTGCCAGCAGCGTAGAGATAGGACTAGCGAGCAATGAGCAGTTCTTC. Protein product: CASSVEIGLASNEQFF.

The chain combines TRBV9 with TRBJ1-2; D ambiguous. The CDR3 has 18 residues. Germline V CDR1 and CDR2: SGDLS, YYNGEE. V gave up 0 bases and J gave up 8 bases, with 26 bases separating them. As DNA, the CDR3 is TGTGCCAGCAGCGTAGTAGCAAGGACTCCCGTCGAAGTAAGGGGCTACACCTTC. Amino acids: CASSVVARTPVEVRGYTF.

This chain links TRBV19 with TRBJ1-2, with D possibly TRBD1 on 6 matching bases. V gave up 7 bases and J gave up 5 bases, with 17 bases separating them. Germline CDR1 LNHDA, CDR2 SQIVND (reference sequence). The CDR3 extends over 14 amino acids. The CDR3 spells CASNRNRDGYGYTF. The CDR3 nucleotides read TGTGCCAGTAACCGGAACAGGGATGGGTATGGCTACACCTTC.

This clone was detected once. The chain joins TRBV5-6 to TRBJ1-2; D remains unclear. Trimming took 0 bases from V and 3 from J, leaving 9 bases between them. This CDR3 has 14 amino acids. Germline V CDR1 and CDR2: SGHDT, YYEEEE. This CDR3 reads CASSLGRNHYGYTF. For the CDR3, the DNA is TGTGCCAGCAGCTTGGGGCGGAACCACTATGGCTACACCTTC. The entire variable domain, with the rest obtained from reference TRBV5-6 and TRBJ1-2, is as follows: DAGVTQSPTHLIKTRGQQVTLRCSPKSGHDTVSWYQQALGQGPQFIFQYYEEEERQRGNFPDRFSGHQFPNYSSELNVNALLLGDSALYLCASSLGRNHYGYTFGSGTRLTVV.

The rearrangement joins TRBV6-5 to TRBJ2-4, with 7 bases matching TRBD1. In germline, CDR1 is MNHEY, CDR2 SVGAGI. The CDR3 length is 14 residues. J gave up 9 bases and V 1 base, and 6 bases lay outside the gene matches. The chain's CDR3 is CASSYFRQGVIQYF. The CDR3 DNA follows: TGTGCCAGCAGTTACTTCCGACAGGGTGTCATTCAGTACTTC.

The CDR3, as DNA: TGCGCCAGCTCACAGGGTCTTGGCTACACCTTC. Amino acid sequence: CASSQGLGYTF. The rearrangement joins TRBV4-1 to TRBJ1-2, with D maybe TRBD1 (6 bases). The V end was cut by 8 bases, the J end by 7 bases, with 11 bases between. From germline, CDR1 is MGHRA and CDR2 YSYEKL. CDR3 length: 11 amino acids.

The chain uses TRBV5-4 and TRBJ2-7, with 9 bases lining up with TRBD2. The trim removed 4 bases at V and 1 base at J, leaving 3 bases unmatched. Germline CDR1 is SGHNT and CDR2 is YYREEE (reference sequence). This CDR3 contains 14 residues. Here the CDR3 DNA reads TGTGCCAGCAGCCCGGGACTAGCTTCCTACGAGCAGTACTTC. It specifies CASSPGLASYEQYF.

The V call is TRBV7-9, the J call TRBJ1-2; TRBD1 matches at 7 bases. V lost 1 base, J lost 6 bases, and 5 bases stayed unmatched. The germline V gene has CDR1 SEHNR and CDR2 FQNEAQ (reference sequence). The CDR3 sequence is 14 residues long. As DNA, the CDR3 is TGTGCCAGCAGCTTAGAGGTCAGGGGGAATGGCTACACCTTC. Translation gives CASSLEVRGNGYTF.

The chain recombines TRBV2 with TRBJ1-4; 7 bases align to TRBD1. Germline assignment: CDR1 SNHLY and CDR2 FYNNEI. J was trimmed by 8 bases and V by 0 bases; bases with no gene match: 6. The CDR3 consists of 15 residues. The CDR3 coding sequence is TGTGCCAGCAGTGAAGCAAGGGGGCCCGAGGAAAAACTGTTTTTT. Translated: CASSEARGPEEKLFF.

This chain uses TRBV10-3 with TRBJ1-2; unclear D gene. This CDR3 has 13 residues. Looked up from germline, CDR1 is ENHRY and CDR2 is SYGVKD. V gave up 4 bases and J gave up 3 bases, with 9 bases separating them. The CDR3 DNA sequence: TGTGCCATCAGTGGAAGGGAGGACTATGGCTACACCTTC. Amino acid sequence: CAISGREDYGYTF.

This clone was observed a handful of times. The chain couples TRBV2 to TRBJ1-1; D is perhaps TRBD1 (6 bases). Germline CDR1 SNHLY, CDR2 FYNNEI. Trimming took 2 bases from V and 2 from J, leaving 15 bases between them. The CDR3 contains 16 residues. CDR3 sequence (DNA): TGTGCCAGCAGTGAACTGGGTGCAGGGGTCAACACTGAAGCTTTCTTT. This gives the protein CASSELGAGVNTEAFF.

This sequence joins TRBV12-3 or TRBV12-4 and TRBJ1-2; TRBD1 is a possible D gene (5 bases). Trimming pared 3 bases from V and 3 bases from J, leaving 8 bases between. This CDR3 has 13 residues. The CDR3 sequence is CASSLQGYYGYTF. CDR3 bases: TGTGCCAGCAGTTTGCAGGGCTACTATGGCTACACCTTC.